These 5 T cell receptor beta chains share one sample of origin, sequenced in a study of radiation and T cells in renal cell carcinoma. Regarding time point: blood 4 weeks post-SBRT, at nephrectomy. Treatment reported: 15 Gy SBRT to primary tumor, nephrectomy 4 weeks later. The table came from immunoSEQ multiplex PCR; TCRdb's copy has only in-frame clones and leaves some out. The data hold 140,000 to 150,000 clones, with approximately 86% observed a single time. The sample consisted of blood, taken from a patient whose treatment included radiotherapy and nephrectomy. The receptors here all came from a woman in her forties or fifties with renal cell carcinoma.

This chain connects TRBV5-4 to TRBJ2-1, with TRBD2 matching over 8 bases. The CDR3 sequence is 12 residues long. J lost 10 bases, V lost 1 base, and 1 base had no gene match. Germline values: CDR1 SGHNT, CDR2 YYREEE (reference sequence). The CDR3 DNA is TGTGCCAGCAGCTTGCGACTAGCGGAGCAGTTCTTC. Protein sequence: CASSLRLAEQFF.

This clone showed up just a few times. The chain uses TRBV7-2 and TRBJ1-5, with D perhaps TRBD1 (5 bases). Trimming took off 5 bases at V and 0 bases at J, with 8 bases between the two ends. Germline CDR1 reads SGHTA; CDR2 reads FQGNSA. The CDR3 is 14 amino acids. The CDR3 is CASSAGNSNQPQHF. CDR3 sequence (DNA): TGTGCCAGCAGCGCAGGGAATAGCAATCAGCCCCAGCATTTT.

The gene calls are TRBV25-1 and TRBJ1-2, with D perhaps TRBD1 (5 bases). The CDR3 loop spans 12 amino acids. The V end lost 6 bases, the J end lost 1 base, and 6 bases lay between the germline ends. Germline-derived CDR1 and CDR2 are MGHDK and SYGVNS. The CDR3 sequence is CASRQGNYGYTF. DNA of the CDR3: TGTGCCAGCAGGCAGGGTAACTATGGCTACACCTTC.

The chain carries TRBV18 and TRBJ1-2, with 7 bases aligning to TRBD1. The germline CDR1 and CDR2 sequences are KGHSH and LQKENI. V dropped 2 bases and J dropped 6; count of bases not matched to a gene: 3. CDR3 size: 13 residues. The CDR3 sequence is CASSPTQGDGYTF. The CDR3 bases are TGTGCCAGCTCACCAACTCAGGGGGATGGCTACACCTTC.

The chain couples TRBV28 to TRBJ1-5; D unresolved. The CDR3 loop spans 13 amino acids. Looked up from germline, CDR1 is MDHEN and CDR2 is SYDVKM. V was pared by 1 base and J by 5 bases, with 6 bases between. The CDR3: CASSLFGYQPQHF. The CDR3, as DNA: TGTGCCAGCAGTTTATTCGGTTATCAGCCCCAGCATTTT. Based on the CDR3 plus reference TRBV28 and TRBJ1-5, the full variable domain is DVKVTQSSRYLVKRTGEKVFLECVQDMDHENMFWYRQDPGLGLRLIYFSYDVKMKEKGDIPEGYSVSREKKERFSLILESASTNQTSMYLCASSLFGYQPQHFGDGTRLSIL.